This T cell receptor beta chain was observed in a study of Ad26.COV2.S vaccination and SARS-CoV-2 variants. The wider study: Ad26.COV2.S arm of COV1001 included the donor. Administration of Ad26.COV2.S was intramuscular, either once or twice 56 days apart.

This CDR3 has 13 amino acids. Germline CDR1 and CDR2: MNHEY and SMNVEV (reference sequence). V lost 5 bases to trimming and J lost 5 bases, with 13 bases between them. The assay was immunoSEQ multiplex PCR, and TCRdb's table has in-frame clones only and misses some. The sample has about 390,000 clones, 75% to 90% seen once; the top ten hold 3.5%. Described treatment: some 20 received Ad26.COV2.S at low or high dose, single or two shots; several received placebo; per-sample allocation not given. The study sampled participants on day 63 after the first vaccine or placebo injection. The material was peripheral blood, obtained in a trial of Ad26.COV2.S vaccine versus placebo. The V call is TRBV27, the J call TRBJ2-7, with D maybe TRBD1 (5 bases). The sequence was obtained from a person aged 18-65 years who received the Ad26.COV2.S COVID-19 vaccine or a placebo. The CDR3, as DNA: TGTGCCAGCAGTGCCACGCAGGGCAACGAGCAGTACTTC. Protein: CASSATQGNEQYF.